This TCR beta chain is drawn from a study of shared clonotypes between healthy human individuals. At the level of the study: Used for every donor were three CD4 naive, three CD4 memory, two CD8 naive and one CD8 memory plate.

Terminally differentiated effector memory CD45RA+ cells were excluded from the naive CD8 cells, which were CD45RO-negative and positively selected for CCR7. Only Caucasian adults living in Nashville, Tennessee served as donors. An assay was performed, and its level was deep. Libraries were prepared by immunoSEQ multiplex PCR; TCRdb keeps only in-frame clonotypes and omits some of them. The sample consists of roughly 2,000,000 clones, 90% to 95% of them appearing once. Germline V lookup: CDR1 LNHDA, CDR2 SQIVND (reference sequence). V dropped 5 bases and J dropped 3; count of bases not matched to a gene: 4. The CDR3 covers 13 residues.

The sequenced material came from naive CD8+ T cells from PBMCs. The receptor's source is a man between 18 and 35 years old in good health. Some clones in this sample may be carry-over from other donors' samples. The gene calls are TRBV19 and TRBJ2-7, with TRBD1 matching 7 bases. DNA for the CDR3: TGTGCCAGTAGTGACAGGGTAGGCTACGAGCAGTACTTC. Translating gives CASSDRVGYEQYF.